Each of the 21 T cell receptor beta chains below was sequenced from the same sample in a study of T cell responses to AZD1222 COVID-19 vaccine (dated by TCRdb to the early 2020s). Sample time point, as interpreted from the label and publication: baseline before first vaccination. The library was prepared using the immunoSEQ multiplex PCR assay. TCRdb holds this immuneACCESS table with in-frame rearrangements only. Some clones are missing; in checked studies, unresolved V genes explain under half, and the rest has no known cause. For this sample there are 150,000 or so clones; roughly 90% appear just once. In total, the top ten clones hold 5.5% of the sample. Sequencing used peripheral blood, obtained on day 0 of AZD1222 vaccination. All receptors come from an adult in good health.

J is TRBJ2-7 and V is TRBV5-1, with 8 bases fitting TRBD1. J was trimmed by 6 bases and V by 0 bases; bases with no gene match: 14. CDR1 and CDR2 from the germline V gene are SGHRS and YFSETQ. This CDR3 region has 17 residues. The DNA of the CDR3 is TGCGCCAGCAGCTTGGCAGGGGGCCAGGTTTGGACGGGCGAGCAGTACTTC. Its translation is CASSLAGGQVWTGEQYF. The variable domain in full, completed from reference TRBV5-1 and TRBJ2-7, reads KAGVTQTPRYLIKTRGQQVTLSCSPISGHRSVSWYQQTPGQGLQFLFEYFSETQRNKGNFPGRFSGRQFSNSRSEMNVSTLELGDSALYLCASSLAGGQVWTGEQYFGPGTRLTVT.

The gene calls are TRBV24-1 and TRBJ1-1; the D is unclear. CDR3 length equals 11 residues. Trimming took off 9 bases at V and 6 bases at J, with 10 bases between the two ends. Germline CDR1 reads KGHDR; CDR2 reads SFDVKD. The CDR3 DNA sequence: TGTGCCACCCGCGAGGGTCCTGAAGCTTTCTTT. Amino acid sequence: CATREGPEAFF.

The V and J genes are TRBV5-5 and TRBJ1-5; D might be TRBD1 (6 bases). Trimming removed 2 bases at V and 0 bases at J, with 21 bases between. CDR1 is SGHKS, CDR2 YYEKEE, per germline (reference sequence). This CDR3 has 19 residues. The CDR3 sequence: CASSFDLRDTRYSNQPQHF. The CDR3, as DNA: TGTGCCAGCAGCTTTGACCTGAGGGACACCCGTTATAGCAATCAGCCCCAGCATTTT.

The chain combines TRBV4-3 with TRBJ1-3; no clear D gene. Germline V CDR1 and CDR2: LGHNA, YSLEER. The CDR3 contains 15 residues. V was shortened by 3 bases and J by 0 bases, with 9 bases between the two germline ends. In DNA, the CDR3 is TGCGCCAGCAGCCAGAGCGAGTTCTCTGGAAACACCATATATTTT. It is translated as CASSQSEFSGNTIYF.

V usage is TRBV28 and J usage is TRBJ1-2; no firm D call. The V gene lost 4 bases and the J gene lost 5 bases, with 11 bases spanning the gap. CDR3 length: 13 amino acids. Germline V lookup: CDR1 MDHEN, CDR2 SYDVKM. CDR3 DNA: TGTGCCAGCAGTTACCCCAACCGTTATGGCTACACCTTC. This codes for CASSYPNRYGYTF.

This clone was recorded once. The chain employs TRBV28 and TRBJ1-1; D not resolved. CDR1 and CDR2 from the germline V gene are MDHEN and SYDVKM. The CDR3 spans 14 residues. Trimming took off 2 bases at V and 2 bases at J, with 9 bases between the two ends. The CDR3 region is CASSLRLFNTEAFF. The DNA of the CDR3 is TGTGCCAGCAGTTTACGGCTTTTCAACACTGAAGCTTTCTTT.

The J gene is TRBJ2-5, the V gene TRBV5-8; a possible D gene is TRBD2 (7 bases). This CDR3 is 15 amino acids long. V shed 3 bases and J shed 1 base, with 13 bases lying between them. Germline assignment: CDR1 SGHTS and CDR2 YDEGEE. The CDR3 DNA follows: TGTGCCAGCAGCTCGGGGCGGGGGCCCCAAGAGACCCAGTACTTC. Its translation is CASSSGRGPQETQYF.

The chain links TRBV19 to TRBJ1-5; 7 bases agree with TRBD1. With V trimmed by 4 bases and J by 4 bases, 10 bases remained unmatched. There are 16 residues in the CDR3. Germline CDR1 reads LNHDA; CDR2 reads SQIVND (reference sequence). CDR3 DNA sequence: TGTGCCAGTAGTAACCTTCAGGGGGTAGATAATCAGCCCCAGCATTTT. Encoded protein: CASSNLQGVDNQPQHF.

The chain combines TRBV3-1 (or the pseudogene TRBV3-2) with TRBJ2-3; D is undetermined. CDR3 length: 13 amino acids. From germline, CDR1 is LGHDT and CDR2 YNNKEL (reference sequence). V was cut by 2 bases and J by 8 bases, with 11 bases left in between. The CDR3 sequence is CASSQSGAGTQYF. Written as DNA, the CDR3 is TGTGCCAGCAGCCAATCAGGTGCAGGTACGCAGTATTTT.

This rearrangement joins TRBV11-1 to TRBJ1-3; no clear D gene. The V end lost 4 bases, the J end lost 2 bases, and 9 bases lay between the germline ends. Germline CDR1 SGHAT, CDR2 FQDESV (reference sequence). The CDR3 is 14 residues long. The CDR3 nucleotides are TGTGCCAGCAGCTCGATCTTCCCTGGAAACACCATATATTTT. Residues: CASSSIFPGNTIYF.

A single count supports this clone. The chain joins TRBV7-9 to TRBJ1-4; 12 nucleotides line up with TRBD1. There are 19 residues in the CDR3. The V segment lost 5 bases and the J segment 2 bases; nucleotides outside the gene matches: 12. The germline CDR1 and CDR2 sequences are SEHNR and FQNEAQ (reference sequence). CDR3 sequence (DNA): TGTGCCAGCAGCCCGGGACAGGGGGCATTAATGGGGACTAATGAAAAACTGTTTTTT. It translates to CASSPGQGALMGTNEKLFF.

In this sample, this clone turned up many times. The chain links TRBV3-1 (or the pseudogene TRBV3-2) to TRBJ1-2, with unresolved D. Between the trimmed V and J ends, which lost 6 bases and 8 bases, there was a span of 16 bases. CDR1 and CDR2 (germline): LGHDT, YNNKEL (reference sequence). The CDR3 runs to 13 residues. CDR3 loop: CASRRTPIRGYTF. For the CDR3, the DNA is TGTGCCAGCAGACGTACTCCGATCAGGGGCTACACCTTC.

The chain carries TRBV7-9 and TRBJ2-2; TRBD1 matches at 8 bases. The germline gives CDR1 SEHNR, CDR2 FQNEAQ (reference sequence). This CDR3 is 18 amino acids long. V shed 6 bases, J shed 6 bases, and the junction held 18 bases outside the gene matches. CDR3 in amino acids: CASSQPVTTGGLAGELFF. The CDR3 DNA reads TGTGCCAGCAGTCAACCCGTCACTACAGGGGGGTTGGCCGGGGAGCTGTTTTTT.

The chain links TRBV7-8 to TRBJ2-2; 7 bases match TRBD1. V shed 7 bases, J shed 0 bases, and the junction held 11 bases outside the gene matches. Germline V gene lookup returns CDR1 SGHVS and CDR2 FQNEAQ. The CDR3 spans 17 residues. The CDR3 protein is CASTFRTGPTNTGELFF. CDR3 DNA sequence: TGTGCCAGCACCTTTAGGACAGGACCTACGAACACCGGGGAGCTGTTTTTT.

This sequence joins TRBV11-3 and TRBJ2-1; unclear D gene. In germline, CDR1 is SGHNT, CDR2 YENEEA. The CDR3 spans 12 residues. V lost 0 bases to trimming and J lost 10 bases, with 7 bases between them. CDR3 coding DNA: TGTGCCAGCAGCTTAGATAATAGAGAGCAGTTCTTC. It translates to CASSLDNREQFF.

The chain carries TRBV27 and TRBJ1-2; 7 bases agree with TRBD1. The CDR3 contains 11 residues. The germline CDR1 and CDR2 sequences are MNHEY and SMNVEV (reference sequence). J lost 8 bases, V lost 8 bases, and 5 bases had no gene match. CDR3 in DNA: TGTGCCAGCGGCGACAGGGTCGGCTACACCTTC. Translating gives CASGDRVGYTF.

This clone was detected only once. The rearrangement links TRBV27 to TRBJ1-1; D might be TRBD1 (6 bases). The CDR3 runs 14 residues. The ends were cut back, 3 bases at V and 1 base at J, with 9 bases in the middle. Germline V gene sequence: CDR1 MNHEY, CDR2 SMNVEV (reference sequence). The CDR3 spells CASSFRRGNTEAFF. The CDR3 DNA reads as TGTGCCAGCAGTTTTCGCAGGGGGAACACTGAAGCTTTCTTT.

This clone was observed once. This chain uses TRBV5-1 with TRBJ2-1; 7 nucleotides agree with TRBD1. The CDR3 runs 14 residues. Trimming at V came to 6 bases and at J to 2 bases, leaving 5 bases not matched to a gene. Germline-derived CDR1 and CDR2 are SGHRS and YFSETQ. The CDR3 nucleotides read TGCGCCAGCAATTCTGGACAGGCCTACAATGAGCAGTTCTTC. Translating it yields CASNSGQAYNEQFF.

This chain uses TRBV30 with TRBJ2-7, with a weak D call TRBD1 (7 bases). CDR3 length: 16 amino acids. Per the germline V gene, CDR1 is GTSNPN and CDR2 is SVGIG (reference sequence). Trimming removed 4 bases at V and 3 bases at J, with 22 bases between. The CDR3 coding sequence is TGTGCCTGGACCCCTTCGGTGCGGCAGGGGGGCTACGAGCAGTACTTC. It translates to CAWTPSVRQGGYEQYF.

About this clone: One junction end does not reproduce the germline sequence, and a read error may be involved. The same CDR3 also results from other DNA sequences found in this sample. This chain connects TRBV6-5 to TRBJ2-7, with TRBD1 matching over 9 bases. Germline V gene lookup returns CDR1 MNHEY and CDR2 SVGAGI. This CDR3 contains 13 residues. CDR3 loop: CASRRTGVYEQYF. CDR3 coding DNA: TGCGCCAGCAGGAGGACAGGGGTCTACGAGCAGTACTTC.

The chain has TRBV30 and TRBJ2-7; D might be TRBD1 (6 bases). The ends were cut back, 4 bases at V and 2 bases at J, with 6 bases in the middle. The CDR3 is made up of 11 amino acids. The germline CDR1 and CDR2 sequences are GTSNPN and SVGIG (reference sequence). The DNA for the CDR3 is TGTGCCTGGACAGGGGCCTACGAGCAGTACTTC. Amino acid sequence: CAWTGAYEQYF.